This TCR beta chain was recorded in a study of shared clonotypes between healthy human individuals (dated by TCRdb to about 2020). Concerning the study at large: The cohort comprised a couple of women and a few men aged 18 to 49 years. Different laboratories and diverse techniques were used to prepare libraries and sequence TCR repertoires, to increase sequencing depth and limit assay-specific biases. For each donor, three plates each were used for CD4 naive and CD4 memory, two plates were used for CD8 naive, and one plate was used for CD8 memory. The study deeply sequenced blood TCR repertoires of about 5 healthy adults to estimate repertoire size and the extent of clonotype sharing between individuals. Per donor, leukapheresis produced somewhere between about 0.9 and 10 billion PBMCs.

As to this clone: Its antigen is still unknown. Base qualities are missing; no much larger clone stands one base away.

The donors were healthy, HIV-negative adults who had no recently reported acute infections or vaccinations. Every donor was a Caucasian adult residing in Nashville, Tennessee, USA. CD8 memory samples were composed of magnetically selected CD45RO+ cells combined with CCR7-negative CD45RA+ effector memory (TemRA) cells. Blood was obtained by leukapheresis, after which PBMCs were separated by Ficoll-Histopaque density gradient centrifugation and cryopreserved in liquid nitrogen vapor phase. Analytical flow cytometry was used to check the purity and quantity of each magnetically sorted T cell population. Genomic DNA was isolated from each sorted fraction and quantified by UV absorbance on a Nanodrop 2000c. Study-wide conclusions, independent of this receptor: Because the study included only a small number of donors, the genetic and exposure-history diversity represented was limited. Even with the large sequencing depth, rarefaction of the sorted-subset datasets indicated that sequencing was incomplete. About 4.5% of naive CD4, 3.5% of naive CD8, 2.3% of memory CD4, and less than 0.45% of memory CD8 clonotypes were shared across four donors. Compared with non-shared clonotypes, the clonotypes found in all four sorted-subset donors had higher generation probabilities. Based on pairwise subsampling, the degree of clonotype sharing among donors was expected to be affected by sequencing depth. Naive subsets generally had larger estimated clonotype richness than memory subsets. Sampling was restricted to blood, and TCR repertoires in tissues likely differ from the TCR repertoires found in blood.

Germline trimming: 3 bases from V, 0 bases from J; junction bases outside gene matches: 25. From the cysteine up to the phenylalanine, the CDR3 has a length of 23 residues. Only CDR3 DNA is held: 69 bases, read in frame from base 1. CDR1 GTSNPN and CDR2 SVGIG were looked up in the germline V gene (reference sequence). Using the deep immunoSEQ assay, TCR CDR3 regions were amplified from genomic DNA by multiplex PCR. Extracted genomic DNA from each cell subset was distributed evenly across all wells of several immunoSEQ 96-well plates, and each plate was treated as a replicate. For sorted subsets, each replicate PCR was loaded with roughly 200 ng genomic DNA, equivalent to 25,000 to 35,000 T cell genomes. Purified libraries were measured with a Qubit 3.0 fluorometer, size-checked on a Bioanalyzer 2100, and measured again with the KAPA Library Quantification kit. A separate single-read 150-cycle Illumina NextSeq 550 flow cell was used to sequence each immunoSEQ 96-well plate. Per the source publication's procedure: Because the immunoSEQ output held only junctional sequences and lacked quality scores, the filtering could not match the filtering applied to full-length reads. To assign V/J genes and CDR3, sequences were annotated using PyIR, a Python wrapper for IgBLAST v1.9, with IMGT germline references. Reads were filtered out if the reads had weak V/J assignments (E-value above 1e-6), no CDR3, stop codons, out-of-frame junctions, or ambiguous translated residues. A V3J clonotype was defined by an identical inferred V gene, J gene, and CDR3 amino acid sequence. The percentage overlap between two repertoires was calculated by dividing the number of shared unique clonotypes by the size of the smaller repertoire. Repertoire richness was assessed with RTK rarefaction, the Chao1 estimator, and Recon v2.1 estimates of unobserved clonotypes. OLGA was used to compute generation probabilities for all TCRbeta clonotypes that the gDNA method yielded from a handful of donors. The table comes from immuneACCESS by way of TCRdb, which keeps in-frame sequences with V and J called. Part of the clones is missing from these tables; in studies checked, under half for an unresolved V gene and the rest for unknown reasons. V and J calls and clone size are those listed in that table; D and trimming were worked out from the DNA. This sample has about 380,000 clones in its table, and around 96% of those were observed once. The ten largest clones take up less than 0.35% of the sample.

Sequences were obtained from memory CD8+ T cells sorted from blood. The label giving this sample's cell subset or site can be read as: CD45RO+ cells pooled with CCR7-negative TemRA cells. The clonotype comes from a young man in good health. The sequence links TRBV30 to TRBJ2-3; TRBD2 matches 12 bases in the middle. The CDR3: CAWSGLWTSGTHSSKSSTDTQYF. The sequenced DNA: TGTGCCTGGAGCGGGTTATGGACTAGCGGGACCCACTCATCTAAATCTAGCACAGATACGCAGTATTTT.